This T cell receptor (beta chain) was found in a study of shared clonotypes between healthy human individuals. Clones were sequenced by immunoSEQ multiplex PCR, and TCRdb holds only the in-frame ones, with some missing. The profile covers roughly 500,000 clones, with 60% to 80% appearing a single time and around 12% taken by the ten largest. Germline lookup yields CDR1 SNHLY and CDR2 FYNNEI. The CDR3 is made up of 14 amino acids. Trimming cost V 7 bases and J 6 bases; bases outside gene matches: 12. The sequence was obtained from a woman between 35 and 50 years old in good health. Some clones in this sample may be carry-over from other donors' samples. The sequenced sample consisted of PBMCs. The genes are TRBV2 and TRBJ2-7; 7 bases match TRBD2. The CDR3 reads CASTPGGGVREQYF. The CDR3 DNA reads as TGTGCCAGCACCCCGGGAGGAGGTGTTCGCGAGCAGTACTTC. Using reference TRBV2 and TRBJ2-7 for the parts outside the CDR3, the full variable domain is EPEVTQTPSHQVTQMGQEVILRCVPISNHLYFYWYRQILGQKVEFLVSFYNNEISEKSEIFDDQFSVERPDGSNFTLKIRSTKLEDSAMYFCASTPGGGVREQYFGPGTRLTVT.